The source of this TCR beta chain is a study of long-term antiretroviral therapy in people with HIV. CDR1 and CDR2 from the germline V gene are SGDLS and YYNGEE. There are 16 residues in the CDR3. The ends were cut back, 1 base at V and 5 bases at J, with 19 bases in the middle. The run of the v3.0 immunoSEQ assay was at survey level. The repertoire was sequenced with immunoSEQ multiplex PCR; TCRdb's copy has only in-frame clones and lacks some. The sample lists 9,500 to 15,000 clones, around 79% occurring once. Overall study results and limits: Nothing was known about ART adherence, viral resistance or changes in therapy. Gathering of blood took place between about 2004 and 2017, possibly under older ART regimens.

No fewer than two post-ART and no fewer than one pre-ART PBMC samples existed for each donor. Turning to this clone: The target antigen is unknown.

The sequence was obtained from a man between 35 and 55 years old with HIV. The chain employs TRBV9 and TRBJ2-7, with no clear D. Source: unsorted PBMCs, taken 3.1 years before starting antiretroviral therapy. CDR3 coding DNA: TGTGCCAGCAGCGTACCCCCGAATGCACGAGGACACGAGCAGTACTTC. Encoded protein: CASSVPPNARGHEQYF.